These T cell receptor beta chains were read from a single sample in a study of shared clonotypes between healthy human individuals. The data were produced by immunoSEQ multiplex PCR, yet TCRdb's version contains in-frame clones alone and is incomplete. The sample carries roughly 1,000,000 clones, approximately 78% recorded once. The source material was memory CD4+ T cells from PBMCs. The receptors originated from a man younger than 30 in good health. Some clones in this sample may be carry-over from other donors' samples. CDR3s include the opening cysteine and the closing phenylalanine or tryptophan. D genes are given only for firm matches. Not all rows give a size; the values are once, few, many and, for expanded clones, a class.

NA,TRBJ2-5,NA,TRBV9,CASSPDGGSVETQYF,TGTGCCAGCAGCCCAGATGGGGGGTCAGTGGAGACCCAGTACTTC
TRBD2,TRBJ2-7,NA,TRBV6-5,CASIGKGRGSYEQYF,TGTGCCAGCATCGGAAAGGGGAGGGGCTCCTACGAGCAGTACTTC
TRBD1,TRBJ2-7,few,TRBV28,CASNQGAYEQYF,TGTGCCAGCAACCAGGGGGCGTACGAGCAGTACTTC
NA,TRBJ2-4,many,TRBV28,CASSPSFGYRGNIQYF,TGTGCCAGCAGCCCTAGTTTTGGCTATCGGGGAAACATTCAGTACTTC
TRBD1,TRBJ1-1,many,TRBV6-1,CATIDRANTEAFF,TGTGCCACCATTGACAGGGCCAACACTGAAGCTTTCTTT
NA,TRBJ1-1,NA,TRBV5-8,CASSGPGLLENTEAFF,TGTGCCAGCAGCGGCCCGGGCCTCTTGGAGAACACTGAAGCTTTCTTT
NA,TRBJ2-7,NA,TRBV5-1,CASTRDVAYEQYF,TGCGCCAGCACGCGGGACGTAGCCTACGAGCAGTACTTC
TRBD1,TRBJ2-6,NA,TRBV7-8,CASSLRDRGILTGANVLTF,TGTGCCAGCAGCCTCCGTGACAGGGGCATTTTGACGGGGGCCAACGTCCTGACTTTC
TRBD1,TRBJ2-1,few,TRBV5-1,CASSVQQGARDEQFF,TGCGCCAGCAGCGTCCAACAGGGGGCCAGGGATGAGCAGTTCTTC
TRBD2,TRBJ2-2,NA,TRBV11-2,CASSLVPSGSAGELFF,TGTGCCAGCAGCTTAGTCCCTAGCGGGAGTGCCGGGGAGCTGTTTTTT
NA,TRBJ1-4,NA,TRBV4-2,CASSQGGRFEKLFF,TGTGCCAGCAGCCAAGGGGGTAGGTTCGAAAAACTGTTTTTT
NA,TRBJ2-4,NA,TRBV5-1,CASSLGRLAKNIQYF,TGCGCCAGCAGCTTGGGGAGACTAGCCAAAAACATTCAGTACTTC
TRBD1,TRBJ2-5,once,TRBV2,CASSGTGMETQYF,TGTGCCAGCAGCGGGACAGGGATGGAGACCCAGTACTTC
TRBD1,TRBJ1-5,once,TRBV5-5,CASSGDRAQPQHF,TGTGCCAGCAGCGGTGACAGGGCACAGCCCCAGCATTTT
TRBD2,TRBJ2-5,NA,TRBV7-7,CASSSSGETQYF,TGTGCCAGCAGTTCTAGCGGGGAGACCCAGTACTTC
TRBD1,TRBJ1-4,once,TRBV28,CASSLLPRGREKLFF,TGTGCCAGCAGTTTATTGCCCAGGGGGAGGGAAAAACTGTTTTTT
NA,TRBJ1-2,NA,TRBV18,CASSPPTGEYGYTF,TGTGCCAGCTCACCGCCCACGGGGGAGTATGGCTACACCTTC
TRBD1,TRBJ2-7,NA,TRBV5-6,CASTQLGTGDTYEQYF,TGTGCCAGCACCCAACTCGGGACAGGGGATACCTACGAGCAGTACTTC
NA,TRBJ2-7,NA,TRBV5-1,CASSLLVSYEQYF,TGCGCCAGCAGCTTGCTGGTCTCCTACGAGCAGTACTTC
TRBD2,TRBJ2-1,NA,TRBV7-2,CASSSQYRLAGSSYNEQFF,TGTGCCAGCAGCTCCCAATACCGACTAGCGGGTAGCTCCTACAATGAGCAGTTCTTC
NA,TRBJ1-5,NA,TRBV29-1,CSVRTGNQPQHF,TGCAGCGTACGTACGGGCAATCAGCCCCAGCATTTT
NA,TRBJ1-5,NA,TRBV6-6,CASSAGTRINQPQHF,TGTGCCAGCAGTGCCGGGACAAGGATCAATCAGCCCCAGCATTTT
TRBD1,TRBJ1-1,NA,TRBV5-1,CASRLTGVEGTEAFF,TGCGCCAGCAGATTAACAGGGGTTGAGGGCACTGAAGCTTTCTTT
NA,TRBJ1-4,NA,TRBV5-1,CASSTPGVDEKLFF,TGCGCCAGCAGCACCCCAGGGGTAGATGAAAAACTGTTTTTT
TRBD2,TRBJ2-1,NA,TRBV10-2,CASALPRLAGVAYNEQFF,TGCGCCAGCGCCCTCCCGCGACTAGCGGGCGTAGCCTACAATGAGCAGTTCTTC
NA,TRBJ2-2,NA,TRBV28,CASSLRLATFNTGELFF,TGTGCCAGCAGTTTAAGGTTAGCGACTTTCAATACCGGGGAGCTGTTTTTT
NA,TRBJ2-5,few,TRBV19,CASSEGGPQETQYF,TGTGCCAGTAGTGAGGGGGGACCCCAAGAGACCCAGTACTTC
TRBD2,TRBJ2-7,few,TRBV27,CASSLRGGEQYF,TGTGCCAGCAGTTTACGGGGGGGCGAGCAGTACTTC
TRBD2,TRBJ2-1,NA,TRBV9,CASSVEGGSGTAQFF,TGTGCCAGCAGCGTAGAGGGCGGGAGTGGGACTGCGCAGTTCTTC
NA,TRBJ2-2,NA,TRBV7-9,CASSITGELFF,TGTGCCAGCAGCATTACCGGGGAGCTGTTTTTT
TRBD1,TRBJ2-2,NA,TRBV9,CASSGAWRTGSNTGELFF,TGTGCCAGCAGCGGGGCTTGGAGGACAGGGTCGAACACCGGGGAGCTGTTTTTT
NA,TRBJ2-5,few,TRBV5-1,CASSRSGRSGQETQYF,TGCGCCAGCAGCCGCTCGGGGAGGTCGGGACAAGAGACCCAGTACTTC
TRBD1,TRBJ2-2,NA,TRBV5-1,CASSLQGAGTGELFF,TGCGCCAGCAGCTTACAGGGGGCTGGCACCGGGGAGCTGTTTTTT
TRBD2,TRBJ2-5,NA,TRBV4-1,CASSHRLFGTSGSLLETQYF,TGCGCCAGCAGCCACAGACTCTTCGGGACTAGCGGGAGCTTATTGGAGACCCAGTACTTC
TRBD2,TRBJ2-1,NA,TRBV6-4,CASSAQPGLYNEQFF,TGTGCCAGCAGTGCTCAACCGGGACTATACAATGAGCAGTTCTTC
TRBD2,TRBJ2-7,once,TRBV4-3,CASSPGLAGSYEQYF,TGCGCCAGCAGCCCGGGACTAGCGGGATCCTACGAGCAGTACTTC
TRBD1,TRBJ2-2,NA,TRBV27,CASSPRNPQGHTGELFF,TGTGCCAGCAGTCCCCGAAACCCACAGGGGCACACCGGGGAGCTGTTTTTT
TRBD1,TRBJ1-2,many,TRBV28,CASSPPIMRGRGGYTF,TGTGCCAGCAGTCCCCCGATCATGAGGGGGCGCGGTGGCTACACCTTC
TRBD2,TRBJ2-7,NA,TRBV5-4,CASSGASGRAISYEQYF,TGTGCCAGCAGTGGGGCTAGCGGGAGGGCCATATCCTACGAGCAGTACTTC
TRBD2,TRBJ2-2,NA,TRBV5-4,CASAREGQELFF,TGTGCCAGCGCGCGGGAGGGCCAGGAGCTGTTTTTT
NA,TRBJ1-4,NA,TRBV30,CAWSLEGRGEKLFF,TGTGCCTGGAGTTTGGAGGGCAGGGGTGAAAAACTGTTTTTT
NA,TRBJ1-5,NA,TRBV6-5,CASSSGQPQHF,TGTGCCAGCAGTTCCGGGCAGCCCCAGCATTTT
TRBD1,TRBJ2-7,many,TRBV27,CASSLSFRGTAPYEQYF,TGTGCCAGCAGTTTATCGTTTAGGGGGACAGCCCCCTACGAGCAGTACTTC
NA,TRBJ2-3,NA,TRBV6-5,CASSQTGGNTQYF,TGTGCCAGCAGCCAGACCGGCGGCAATACGCAGTATTTT
NA,TRBJ2-7,once,TRBV28,CASSLYLGLKVLYEQYF,TGTGCCAGCAGTTTATATTTAGGGTTGAAGGTTCTGTACGAGCAGTACTTC